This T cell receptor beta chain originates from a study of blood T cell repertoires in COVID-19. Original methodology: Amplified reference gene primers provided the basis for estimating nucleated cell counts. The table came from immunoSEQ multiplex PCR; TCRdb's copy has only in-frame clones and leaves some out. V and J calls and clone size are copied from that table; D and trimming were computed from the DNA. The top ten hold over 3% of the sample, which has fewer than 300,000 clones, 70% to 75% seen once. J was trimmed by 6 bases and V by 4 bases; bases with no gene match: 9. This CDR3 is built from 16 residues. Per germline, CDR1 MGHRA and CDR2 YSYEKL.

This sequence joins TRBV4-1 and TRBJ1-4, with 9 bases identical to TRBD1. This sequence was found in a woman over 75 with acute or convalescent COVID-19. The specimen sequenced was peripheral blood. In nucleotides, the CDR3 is TGCGCCAGCAGCCGGGGCCCGGGACAGGGAGATGAAAAACTGTTTTTT. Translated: CASSRGPGQGDEKLFF.